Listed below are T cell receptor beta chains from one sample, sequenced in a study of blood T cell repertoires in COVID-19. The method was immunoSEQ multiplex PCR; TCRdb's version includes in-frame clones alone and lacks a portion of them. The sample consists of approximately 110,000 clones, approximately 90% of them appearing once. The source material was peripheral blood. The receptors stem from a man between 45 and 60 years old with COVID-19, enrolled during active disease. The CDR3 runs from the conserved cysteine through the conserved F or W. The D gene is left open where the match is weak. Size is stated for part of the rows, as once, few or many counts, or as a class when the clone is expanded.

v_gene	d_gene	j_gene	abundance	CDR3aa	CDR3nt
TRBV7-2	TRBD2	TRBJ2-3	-	CASSRTSGRSTDTQYF	TGTGCCAGCAGCAGAACTAGCGGTCGTAGCACAGATACGCAGTATTTT
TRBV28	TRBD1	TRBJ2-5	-	CASSRGRGETQYF	TGTGCCAGCAGCAGGGGGCGCGGGGAGACCCAGTACTTC
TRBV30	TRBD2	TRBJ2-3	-	CAWKLAGITDTQYF	TGTGCCTGGAAGCTAGCGGGGATCACAGATACGCAGTATTTT
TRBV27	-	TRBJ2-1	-	CASIPRGLRNEQFF	TGTGCCAGCATCCCTAGGGGCCTAAGAAATGAGCAGTTCTTC
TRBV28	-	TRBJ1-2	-	CASSLRRSTARYGYTF	TGTGCCAGCAGCCTAAGGAGGTCAACGGCACGATATGGCTACACCTTC
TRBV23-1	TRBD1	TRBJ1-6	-	CASSQSGQGHSPLHF	TGCGCCAGCAGTCAATCCGGACAGGGGCATTCACCCCTCCACTTT
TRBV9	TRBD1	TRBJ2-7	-	CASSVGGQGAHEQYF	TGTGCCAGCAGCGTAGGAGGGCAGGGGGCCCACGAGCAGTACTTC
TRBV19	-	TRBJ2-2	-	CASSDRPNTGELFF	TGTGCCAGTAGTGACAGACCGAACACCGGGGAGCTGTTTTTT
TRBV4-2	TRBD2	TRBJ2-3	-	CASSQTQGLDGWADTQYF	TGTGCCAGCAGCCAAACCCAAGGACTAGACGGGTGGGCAGATACGCAGTATTTT
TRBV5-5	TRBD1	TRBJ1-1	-	CASSHTGDSTEAFF	TGTGCCAGCAGCCATACAGGGGACAGCACTGAAGCTTTCTTT
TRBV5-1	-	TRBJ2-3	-	CASMSSGSTDTQYF	TGCGCCAGCATGAGCAGCGGGAGCACAGATACGCAGTATTTT
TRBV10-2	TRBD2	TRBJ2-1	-	CASRDLAGGPSGEQFF	TGCGCCAGCAGGGACCTAGCGGGAGGGCCGTCAGGTGAGCAGTTCTTC
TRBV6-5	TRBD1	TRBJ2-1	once	CASRGTANNEQFF	TGTGCCAGCAGGGGGACAGCAAACAATGAGCAGTTCTTC
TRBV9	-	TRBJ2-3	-	CASSAPLEPTDTQYF	TGTGCCAGCAGCGCCCCACTAGAGCCCACAGATACGCAGTATTTT
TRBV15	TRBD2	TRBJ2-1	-	CATSKSSGGYNEQFF	TGTGCCACCAGCAAGTCTAGCGGGGGGTACAATGAGCAGTTCTTC